This T cell receptor (beta chain) was sequenced during a study of cytomegalovirus exposure and HLA in healthy donors. Overall study results and limits: Reported results showed that the classifier diagnosed cytomegalovirus status with high specificity and sensitivity. According to a subsequent analysis, TCR clusters identified in the first cohort showed a tendency to co-occur across the approximately 110 validation repertoires.

Sequenced by immunoSEQ multiplex PCR; TCRdb stores in-frame clones only, minus some. This sample has approximately 300,000 clones, with 86% found just once. Germline V lookup: CDR1 LGHNA, CDR2 YNFKEQ. The junction had 14 bases not matched to a gene; V was cut back by 4 bases and J by 9 bases. The CDR3 loop spans 16 amino acids. On this clone: What it binds is not known.

The donors belonged to the roughly 120-subject validation cohort, separate from the roughly 710-subject first cohort. The sequenced material came from PBMCs. The source is a woman aged 18-35 years in good health and CMV-seronegative. V usage is TRBV4-2 and J usage is TRBJ2-3; TRBD2 agrees at 9 bases. CDR3 DNA: TGTGCCAGCAGCCGATATACTAGCGGGCCTGGAAGGACGCAGTATTTT. Protein product: CASSRYTSGPGRTQYF.